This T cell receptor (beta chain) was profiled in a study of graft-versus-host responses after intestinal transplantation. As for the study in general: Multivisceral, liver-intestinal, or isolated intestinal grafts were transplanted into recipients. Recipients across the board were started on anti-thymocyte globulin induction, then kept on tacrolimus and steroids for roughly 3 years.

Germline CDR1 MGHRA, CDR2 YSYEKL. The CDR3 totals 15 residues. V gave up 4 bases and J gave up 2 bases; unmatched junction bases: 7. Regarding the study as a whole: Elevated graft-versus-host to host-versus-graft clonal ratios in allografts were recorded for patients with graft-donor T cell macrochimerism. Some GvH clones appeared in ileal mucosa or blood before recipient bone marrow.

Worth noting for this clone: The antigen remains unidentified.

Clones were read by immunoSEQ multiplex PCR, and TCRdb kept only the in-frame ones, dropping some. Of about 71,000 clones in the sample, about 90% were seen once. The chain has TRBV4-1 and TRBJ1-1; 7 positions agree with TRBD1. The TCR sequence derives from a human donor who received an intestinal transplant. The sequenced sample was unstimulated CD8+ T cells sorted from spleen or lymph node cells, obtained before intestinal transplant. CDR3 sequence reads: CASSPRQGANTEAFF. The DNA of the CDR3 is TGCGCCAGCAGCCCCCGACAGGGAGCTAACACTGAAGCTTTCTTT.